This T cell receptor beta chain was recorded in a study of a mutant IDH1 vaccine in newly diagnosed glioma. On the study more broadly: Vaccination followed radiotherapy alone by 4-6 weeks, or accompanied temozolomide cycles. Treated patients, averaging roughly 40 years, were 62.5% male and approximately 38% female.

Losses at the gene ends were 2 bases for V and 0 bases for J; bases not matched to a gene: 2. CDR1 is SEHNR, CDR2 FQNEAQ, per germline (reference sequence). The CDR3 has 16 amino acids. As concerns this clone: Its antigen is not known.

Clones were sequenced by immunoSEQ multiplex PCR, and TCRdb holds only the in-frame ones, with some missing. The sample contains tens of thousands of clones, 75% to 85% of which appear only once. Time point described: week 5, during vaccination. Vaccination used 300 ug of mutant IDH1 20-mer peptide per dose, with topical imiquimod. The V and J genes are TRBV7-9 and TRBJ2-2; 8 nucleotides align to TRBD1. The clonotype was recovered from a middle-aged man with glioma. Material: PBMCs, obtained from a glioma patient whose treatment included an IDH1 peptide vaccine. CDR3 in DNA: TGTGCCAGCAGCTTACCGGGACAGGCGAACACCGGGGAGCTGTTTTTT. It is translated as CASSLPGQANTGELFF.